Shown below are 9 T cell receptor beta chains from a single sample sequenced in a study of blood T cell repertoires in COVID-19. The repertoire was sequenced with immunoSEQ multiplex PCR; TCRdb's copy has only in-frame clones and lacks some. This sample has about 230,000 clones, with more than 70% found just once. Material: PBMCs or T cells enriched from blood (not recorded which). These receptors all come from a middle-aged woman with acute COVID-19.

This chain joins TRBV9 and TRBJ1-2; 7 bases agree with TRBD1. There are 14 residues in the CDR3. V dropped 0 bases and J dropped 3; count of bases not matched to a gene: 2. The germline V gene encodes CDR1 SGDLS and CDR2 YYNGEE. The CDR3, as DNA: TGTGCCAGCAGCGTAGGACAGGGAGACTATGGCTACACCTTC. It is translated as CASSVGQGDYGYTF.

Only one count was recorded for this clone. The rearrangement uses TRBV5-1 and TRBJ1-4; D unresolved. This CDR3 is built from 16 residues. With 4 bases removed from V and 0 bases from J, the gap between germline ends came to 13 bases. The germline CDR1 and CDR2 sequences are SGHRS and YFSETQ. The CDR3 sequence is CASSQGGLATNEKLFF. The CDR3, as DNA: TGCGCCAGCAGCCAAGGCGGGTTGGCAACTAATGAAAAACTGTTTTTT.

The CDR3: CATSDSGREGTDTQYF. DNA for the CDR3: TGTGCCACCAGTGATTCGGGCAGGGAGGGCACAGATACGCAGTATTTT. The rearrangement joins TRBV24-1 to TRBJ2-3; a possible D gene is TRBD2 (6 bases). The germline gives CDR1 KGHDR, CDR2 SFDVKD. The CDR3 covers 16 residues. Trimming left V 2 bases short and J 1 base short, with 12 bases between.

The chain couples TRBV9 to TRBJ1-2; 8 nucleotides match TRBD1. Trimming took 3 bases from V and 3 from J; bases not matched to a gene: 7. The CDR3 consists of 15 residues. The germline CDR1 and CDR2 sequences are SGDLS and YYNGEE. CDR3 coding DNA: TGTGCCAGCAGCGCTCCAGGGGGCGTTTACTATGGCTACACCTTC. Amino acids: CASSAPGGVYYGYTF.

This clone has a single count. The J gene is TRBJ1-6, the V gene TRBV27; a possible D gene is TRBD1 (5 bases). The germline V gene encodes CDR1 MNHEY and CDR2 SMNVEV (reference sequence). Trimming took 4 bases from V and 2 from J, leaving 12 bases between them. The CDR3 spans 16 residues. CDR3 region: CASSSRPGAYNSPLHF. CDR3 nucleotides: TGTGCCAGCAGTTCCCGGCCGGGGGCCTATAATTCACCCCTCCACTTT.

The chain is built from TRBV29-1 and TRBJ1-6; D is uncertain. Germline values: CDR1 SQVTM, CDR2 ANQGSEA. The V end lost 5 bases, the J end lost 13 bases, and 12 bases lay between the germline ends. The CDR3 is 11 amino acids. The CDR3 sequence: CSVRTGWPLHF. The CDR3 nucleotides are TGCAGCGTTCGGACGGGGTGGCCCCTCCACTTT.

The V call is TRBV4-2, the J call TRBJ1-2; 7 positions agree with TRBD1. Losses at the gene ends were 4 bases for V and 1 base for J; bases not matched to a gene: 6. This CDR3 is built from 15 residues. Looked up from germline, CDR1 is LGHNA and CDR2 is YNFKEQ. CDR3 amino acids: CASSLTGTDNYGYTF. The CDR3 DNA reads as TGTGCCAGCAGCCTAACCGGGACAGATAACTATGGCTACACCTTC.

The gene calls are TRBV19 and TRBJ2-3; a weak D match, TRBD2 (6 bases). V lost 6 bases, J lost 3 bases, and 19 bases lay in between. CDR1 and CDR2 from the germline V gene are LNHDA and SQIVND (reference sequence). The CDR3 is 16 amino acids. This CDR3 is CASRYRRGAGTDTQYF. The CDR3 DNA reads as TGTGCCAGTAGGTACCGGAGGGGCGCGGGGACAGATACGCAGTATTTT.

The table lists this clone with a few counts. The V call is TRBV18, the J call TRBJ1-6; 12 nucleotides match TRBD1. V was clipped by 3 bases and J by 9 bases; unmatched bases: 15. CDR3 length: 19 amino acids. The germline CDR1 and CDR2 sequences are KGHSH and LQKENI. CDR3 DNA: TGTGCCAGCTCACCGGTAGAACTGGGACAGGGGGCTGTCGGTTCACCCCTCCACTTT. It yields the protein CASSPVELGQGAVGSPLHF. Full variable domain (remainder filled in from reference TRBV18 and TRBJ1-6): NAGVMQNPRHLVRRRGQEARLRCSPMKGHSHVYWYRQLPEEGLKFMVYLQKENIIDESGMPKERFSAEFPKEGPSILRIQQVVRGDSAAYFCASSPVELGQGAVGSPLHFGNGTRLTVT.